This T cell receptor beta chain was sequenced in a study of OX40 agonist ivuxolimab in advanced cancers. Here immunoSEQ multiplex PCR was the method, and the copy in TCRdb shows in-frame clones only, minus some. Among 50,000 to 55,000 clones listed, more than 80% were seen once. Anyone with autoimmune disease history or systemic immunosuppression was excluded. Unmatched junction bases numbered 15, after V lost 10 bases and J lost 8 bases. CDR3 length equals 16 residues. CDR1 is LNHDA and CDR2 is SQIVND in the germline V gene (reference sequence). The chain combines TRBV19 with TRBJ2-1, with 12 bases lining up with TRBD2. The sample consisted of CD4+ or CD8+ T cells sorted from blood, taken in a trial of the OX40 agonist ivuxolimab. This clonotype originated in an adult with an advanced solid tumor such as melanoma, head and neck, liver or kidney cancer. The CDR3 sequence is CATHQRRLAGDYEQFF. The CDR3 DNA reads TGTGCCACACATCAACGTCGACTAGCGGGAGACTATGAGCAGTTCTTC.